Judged by abundance, the clone carrying this T cell receptor (beta chain) is medium-sized. Its antigen is as yet unknown. This CDR3 spans 15 amino acids. Germline loops: CDR1 MNHEY, CDR2 SMNVEV (reference sequence). After removal of 5 bases from V and 1 base from J, the junction contained 4 bases not matched to a gene. This specimen comes from a study of metastatic and nonmetastatic thyroid tumors. The wider study: Where malignant and benign thyroid patients were concerned, repertoires were compared across blood and tumor or nodule tissue. Study findings and constraints: According to reports, the diversity of TCR beta was significantly higher in malignant thyroid tumors than in benign nodules, and this held in both blood and tumor samples.

Authors' analysis steps: Across clinicopathological groups, CDR3 differences served as the basis for building a distant-metastasis classifier for papillary thyroid cancer. MiXCR was used by TCRdb to re-call the PCR reads. The V and J calls here are based on TCRdb, not the publication. The sample records 30,000 to 35,000 clones, over 20% being singletons. None of the patients had undergone any treatment ahead of thyroid surgery. This receptor was identified in a male donor with papillary thyroid cancer or a benign thyroid nodule (not recorded which). Some clones in this sample may be carry-over from other donors' samples. The sequenced material came from tumor tissue. The rearrangement joins TRBV27 to TRBJ2-3; 9 nucleotides match TRBD2. This CDR3 reads CASSDRTSGTDTQYF. The CDR3 coding sequence is TGTGCCAGCAGTGACCGGACTAGCGGCACAGATACGCAGTATTTT.